This T cell receptor (beta chain) was captured by sequencing in a study of T cell responses to AZD1222 COVID-19 vaccine. The study, taken as a whole, reports: Nearly half of spike-specific TCRs reportedly target variant regions that are unmutated in the B.1.351 and B.1.1.7 variants. Seropositive at baseline were only a handful of AZD1222 recipients.

To note about this clone: Antigen: not known.

The CDR3 runs 14 residues. Germline V lookup: CDR1 SGHDT, CDR2 YYEEEE. The V and J ends lost 0 bases and 6 bases respectively, with 12 bases between them. TCRdb's copy holds only in-frame clones and misses some; the assay was immunoSEQ multiplex PCR. The top ten hold about 5% of the sample, which has about 100,000 clones, around nine tenths seen once. This sequence joins TRBV5-6 and TRBJ1-2, with D perhaps TRBD1 (5 bases). This TCR was sampled from an adult who received the AZD1222 COVID-19 vaccine. The specimen comprised peripheral blood, sampled 28 days after the second AZD1222 dose. The CDR3 protein is CASSLVAGPHGYTF. The CDR3 nucleotides are TGTGCCAGCAGCTTGGTAGCAGGGCCTCATGGCTACACCTTC.